What follows are 30 T cell receptor beta chains derived from one specimen sequenced in a study of cytomegalovirus exposure and HLA in healthy donors. PCR was performed using 60 Vbeta and 13 Jbeta primers. Assay: immunoSEQ multiplex PCR; the TCRdb copy retains only in-frame clones and omits some. This table holds about 180,000 clones, 84% found once. The sequenced material came from PBMCs. The receptor set was obtained from a girl between 5 and 17 years old in good health and CMV-seropositive.

The rearrangement links TRBV28 to TRBJ2-7; TRBD1 matches at 7 bases. The CDR3 has 12 residues. Germline CDR1 and CDR2: MDHEN and SYDVKM. After removal of 4 bases from V and 8 bases from J, the junction contained 5 bases not matched to a gene. The CDR3 sequence is CASSSSTGKQYF. In DNA form, the CDR3 reads TGTGCCAGCAGTTCGTCGACAGGGAAGCAGTACTTC.

CDR3 region: CASSGGTGPEAFF. DNA of the CDR3: TGTGCCAGCAGCGGCGGGACAGGCCCTGAAGCTTTCTTT. The chain couples TRBV9 to TRBJ1-1, with TRBD1 matching over 8 bases. Germline CDR1 and CDR2: SGDLS and YYNGEE. The CDR3 runs to 13 residues. With V trimmed by 3 bases and J by 6 bases, 4 bases remained unmatched.

This chain uses TRBV2 with TRBJ1-2; 9 nucleotides align to TRBD1. From germline, CDR1 is SNHLY and CDR2 FYNNEI. The V gene end was trimmed by 7 bases and the J gene end by 8 bases; junction bases not matched to a gene: 8. The CDR3 is 13 amino acids. The CDR3 coding sequence is TGTGCCAGCATTACACAGGGGGCTGGCGGCTACACCTTC. This encodes CASITQGAGGYTF.

The chain employs TRBV4-1 and TRBJ2-7; a possible D gene is TRBD1 (6 bases). The V gene lost 3 bases and the J gene lost 3 bases, with 15 bases spanning the gap. CDR3 length equals 15 residues. CDR1 MGHRA and CDR2 YSYEKL come from the germline V gene. The CDR3 coding sequence is TGCGCCAGCAGCCACCTTGTGGGGGCCAACTACGAGCAGTACTTC. This translates into CASSHLVGANYEQYF.

This chain uses TRBV9 with TRBJ2-5, with D perhaps matching TRBD2 (7 bases). V lost 0 bases to trimming and J lost 4 bases, with 13 bases between them. The CDR3 has 15 amino acids. From germline, CDR1 is SGDLS and CDR2 YYNGEE. The CDR3 loop reads CASSVDGGARETQYF. The CDR3 region has the DNA TGTGCCAGCAGCGTAGATGGGGGGGCTCGAGAGACCCAGTACTTC.

V gene TRBV29-1 combines with J gene TRBJ2-1; D may be TRBD1 (5 bases). V was shortened by 0 bases and J by 8 bases, with 11 bases between the two germline ends. CDR1 is SQVTM, CDR2 ANQGSEA, per germline. This CDR3 contains 13 residues. CDR3 region: CSVEDLWGYEQFF. The DNA of the CDR3 is TGCAGCGTTGAAGATCTTTGGGGCTATGAGCAGTTCTTC.

This clone was counted only a few times. V is TRBV13 and J is TRBJ1-5, with D possibly matching TRBD1 (5 bases). Trimming removed 3 bases from V and 0 bases from J, with 9 bases in between. This CDR3 is built from 15 residues. Germline CDR1 reads PRHDT; CDR2 reads FYEKMQ (reference sequence). DNA for the CDR3: TGTGCCAGCAGCTTGAGGACACTTAGCAATCAGCCCCAGCATTTT. Translating it yields CASSLRTLSNQPQHF.

The chain is built from TRBV6-6 and TRBJ2-1; 8 bases align to TRBD2. Trimming removed 2 bases from V and 4 bases from J; junction bases left unmatched: 4. CDR1 is MNHNY, CDR2 SVGAGI, per germline (reference sequence). This CDR3 has 15 amino acids. CDR3 sequence: CASSYAGGLYNEQFF. The CDR3 DNA reads as TGTGCCAGCAGTTACGCGGGGGGCCTATACAATGAGCAGTTCTTC.

The rearrangement uses TRBV7-9 and TRBJ1-4; D not resolved. Trimming left V 3 bases short and J 7 bases short, with 3 bases between. The CDR3 totals 11 residues. Germline CDR1 SEHNR, CDR2 FQNEAQ (reference sequence). The CDR3, as DNA: TGTGCCAGCAGCTTCAGTGAAAAACTGTTTTTT. Translated: CASSFSEKLFF.

The rearrangement joins TRBV6-1 to TRBJ1-6; D gene uncertain. The CDR3 is 14 residues long. Germline V gene data show CDR1 as MNHNS and CDR2 as SASEGT. Deletions cut 4 bases from V and 9 bases from J, with 13 bases between. For the CDR3, the DNA is TGTGCCAGCAGTGGAGGGAGGGAAACTTCACCCCTCCACTTT. Encoded protein: CASSGGRETSPLHF.

The sample holds one count of this clone. This chain joins TRBV5-1 and TRBJ1-2; the D gene is possibly TRBD1 (6 bases). Germline V gene data show CDR1 as SGHRS and CDR2 as YFSETQ. V lost 6 bases and J 4 bases, leaving 16 bases between the germline ends. The CDR3 spans 14 residues. The CDR3: CASTFIQGSYGYTF. The CDR3 DNA reads TGCGCCAGCACCTTTATACAGGGCAGCTATGGCTACACCTTC.

The chain recombines TRBV28 with TRBJ2-4; maybe TRBD2 (5 bases). The CDR3 sequence is 16 residues long. With 3 bases removed from V and 0 bases from J, the gap between germline ends came to 12 bases. Germline V gene sequence: CDR1 MDHEN, CDR2 SYDVKM. The CDR3 nucleotides read TGTGCCAGCAGTTTTTTGGGGAGTCTAGCCAAAAACATTCAGTACTTC. Protein sequence: CASSFLGSLAKNIQYF.

The gene calls are TRBV5-6 and TRBJ2-5; 7 nucleotides agree with TRBD1. With 0 bases clipped from V and 4 bases from J, the junction kept 3 bases outside the gene matches. Germline CDR1 SGHDT, CDR2 YYEEEE. The CDR3 runs 14 residues. CDR3 nucleotide sequence: TGTGCCAGCAGCTTGGTGGGGACAGTAGAGACCCAGTACTTC. Translated: CASSLVGTVETQYF.

This clone was found many times. V is TRBV5-1 and J is TRBJ2-1, with 9 bases matching TRBD2. This CDR3 has 15 residues. The V gene end was trimmed by 4 bases and the J gene end by 4 bases; junction bases not matched to a gene: 6. Germline loops: CDR1 SGHRS, CDR2 YFSETQ. The CDR3 DNA sequence: TGCGCCAGCAGCACCACTAGCGGGCCATACAATGAGCAGTTCTTC. It specifies CASSTTSGPYNEQFF.

The chain joins TRBV5-1 to TRBJ1-4; 9 bases map to TRBD1. V lost 4 bases to trimming and J lost 7 bases; unmatched junction nucleotides: 8. There are 15 residues in the CDR3. From germline, CDR1 is SGHRS and CDR2 YFSETQ. CDR3 residues: CASSTTGGMGEKLFF. The CDR3 DNA is TGCGCCAGCAGCACCACAGGGGGCATGGGTGAAAAACTGTTTTTT.

This clone has a single count. This chain uses TRBV4-1 with TRBJ1-5; the D is unclear. Between the trimmed V and J ends, which lost 1 base and 6 bases, there was a span of 10 bases. This CDR3 spans 14 amino acids. CDR1 and CDR2 from the germline V gene are MGHRA and YSYEKL. The CDR3 region is CASSQGWGVQPQHF. CDR3 DNA: TGCGCCAGCAGCCAAGGGTGGGGAGTTCAGCCCCAGCATTTT.

The rearrangement links TRBV2 to TRBJ1-2, with TRBD1 as a possible D gene (6 bases). Germline CDR1 is SNHLY and CDR2 is FYNNEI. V lost 5 bases, J lost 2 bases, and 9 bases lay in between. The CDR3 spans 13 residues. CDR3 loop: CASSSGTNYGYTF. The DNA for the CDR3 is TGTGCCAGCAGTTCCGGGACAAACTATGGCTACACCTTC.

This clone is a singleton in its sample. The chain combines TRBV4-1 with TRBJ2-5, with TRBD2 matching 10 bases. The CDR3 contains 18 residues. Germline-derived CDR1 and CDR2 are MGHRA and YSYEKL. Unmatched junction bases numbered 11, after V lost 0 bases and J lost 4 bases. CDR3 coding DNA: TGCGCCAGCAGCCAAGAGGGTCTAGCGGGGGTAATCGGAGAGACCCAGTACTTC. Its protein product is CASSQEGLAGVIGETQYF.

The rearrangement links TRBV19 to TRBJ2-3; a possible D gene is TRBD1 (6 bases). Germline CDR1 reads LNHDA; CDR2 reads SQIVND (reference sequence). The CDR3 totals 14 residues. V lost 6 bases to trimming and J lost 6 bases, with 16 bases between them. The CDR3 reads CASSRQEGRDTQYF. Written as DNA, the CDR3 is TGTGCCAGTAGCCGACAGGAAGGAAGGGATACGCAGTATTTT.

The rearrangement uses TRBV5-1 and TRBJ1-1, with 7 bases aligning to TRBD1. The CDR3 is 16 residues long. Trimming at V came to 3 bases and at J to 4 bases, leaving 12 bases not matched to a gene. The germline V gene has CDR1 SGHRS and CDR2 YFSETQ. The CDR3 here is CASSYSPRSGGTEAFF. The CDR3 DNA reads TGCGCCAGCAGCTACTCTCCCCGGTCAGGGGGCACTGAAGCTTTCTTT.

The chain carries TRBV29-1 and TRBJ2-1; 8 bases agree with TRBD2. The CDR3 runs to 14 residues. The junction had 8 bases not matched to a gene; V was cut back by 3 bases and J by 7 bases. CDR1 and CDR2 (germline): SQVTM, ANQGSEA. CDR3 residues: CSVDAGGAGNEQFF. The CDR3 coding sequence is TGCAGCGTTGACGCGGGGGGCGCCGGGAATGAGCAGTTCTTC.

The chain joins TRBV29-1 to TRBJ1-2; D gene uncertain. Germline V gene lookup returns CDR1 SQVTM and CDR2 ANQGSEA. The CDR3 covers 11 residues. The V end was cut by 0 bases, the J end by 8 bases, with 7 bases between. In DNA, the CDR3 is TGCAGCGTTGAAGATCGGAGCGGCTACACCTTC. Translation: CSVEDRSGYTF.

V usage is TRBV28 and J usage is TRBJ1-1; D may be TRBD1 (5 bases). CDR1 and CDR2 (germline): MDHEN, SYDVKM. The CDR3 spans 15 residues. Trimming cost V 1 base and J 6 bases, with 15 bases left between them. The CDR3 DNA reads TGTGCCAGCAGTTTATATAGGTCGGGGGTCCCTGAAGCTTTCTTT. Protein sequence: CASSLYRSGVPEAFF. Full variable domain (rest looked up from reference TRBV28 and TRBJ1-1): DVKVTQSSRYLVKRTGEKVFLECVQDMDHENMFWYRQDPGLGLRLIYFSYDVKMKEKGDIPEGYSVSREKKERFSLILESASTNQTSMYLCASSLYRSGVPEAFFGQGTRLTVV.

The chain's CDR3 is CARGGGRGSNQPQHF. The CDR3 bases are TGTGCAAGGGGGGGTGGAAGGGGTAGCAATCAGCCCCAGCATTTT. V gene TRBV12-2 combines with J gene TRBJ1-5. TRBV12-2 has pseudogene status. There are 15 residues in the CDR3.

The V call is TRBV28, the J call TRBJ1-6; tentatively, D is TRBD1 (5 bases). CDR3 length: 12 residues. The ends were cut back, 8 bases at V and 9 bases at J, with 11 bases in the middle. Germline V gene sequence: CDR1 MDHEN, CDR2 SYDVKM. CDR3 sequence: CASWGEGSPLHF. The CDR3, as DNA: TGTGCCAGCTGGGGGGAGGGTTCACCCCTCCACTTT.

This chain joins TRBV4-2 and TRBJ1-5, with D unclear. The CDR3 spans 15 residues. V was cut by 2 bases and J by 2 bases, with 10 bases left in between. Germline assignment: CDR1 LGHNA and CDR2 YNFKEQ. CDR3 bases: TGTGCCAGCAGCCAATTTTTCGGGGGCAATCAGCCCCAGCATTTT. As protein: CASSQFFGGNQPQHF.

There are a few counts of this clone. Other nucleotide sequences in the sample specify the same CDR3. This chain uses TRBV25-1 with TRBJ1-2; weak D call: TRBD1 (6 bases). V lost 7 bases, J lost 6 bases, and 12 bases lay in between. Germline V gives CDR1 MGHDK, CDR2 SYGVNS. CDR3 size: 12 residues. Written as DNA, the CDR3 is TGTGCCAGCATAAACAGGGATGATGGCTACACCTTC. Translation: CASINRDDGYTF.

The V gene is TRBV30, the J gene TRBJ1-5; D remains unclear. From germline, CDR1 is GTSNPN and CDR2 SVGIG (reference sequence). CDR3 length: 15 amino acids. Trimming pared 0 bases from V and 0 bases from J, leaving 9 bases between. Written as DNA, the CDR3 is TGTGCCTGGAGTGTAGGTCAGGTTAGCAATCAGCCCCAGCATTTT. This codes for CAWSVGQVSNQPQHF.

V gene TRBV10-3 combines with J gene TRBJ1-2; D might be TRBD1 (6 bases). V lost 4 bases, J lost 5 bases, and 14 bases lay in between. CDR3 length: 14 amino acids. Germline CDR1 reads ENHRY; CDR2 reads SYGVKD. CDR3 region: CAISGGGLGYGYTF. CDR3 DNA sequence: TGTGCCATCAGTGGGGGGGGGCTTGGGTATGGCTACACCTTC.

The chain is built from TRBV27 and TRBJ1-2, with TRBD1 as a possible D gene (6 bases). Germline CDR1 and CDR2: MNHEY and SMNVEV (reference sequence). Trimming removed 5 bases from V and 3 bases from J, with 19 bases in between. The CDR3 totals 16 residues. The CDR3 DNA reads as TGTGCCAGCAGTGAATATAACAAGGGGGTACACTATGGCTACACCTTC. Encoded protein: CASSEYNKGVHYGYTF.